This is a list of T cell receptor beta chains from one sample in a study of blood T cell repertoires in COVID-19. Clones were read by immunoSEQ multiplex PCR, and TCRdb kept only the in-frame ones, dropping some. The sample lists 66,000 or so clones; roughly 78% were seen once. What was sequenced was peripheral blood. These receptors all stem from a human donor in a cohort sampled during active COVID-19. Both conserved end residues are part of each CDR3. The order of the fields is J gene, V gene, clone size, CDR3 protein. For some rows the clone size is stated as once, few or many, or as a class when expanded; others skip it.

j_call: TRBJ2-7; v_call: TRBV9; clone_size: NA; cdr3_aa: CASSVDQVSYEQYF
j_call: TRBJ2-3; v_call: TRBV23-1; clone_size: NA; cdr3_aa: CASSQNRGGTSTDTQYF
j_call: TRBJ2-7; v_call: TRBV28; clone_size: NA; cdr3_aa: CASSLTSSEQYF
j_call: TRBJ2-1; v_call: TRBV29-1; clone_size: few; cdr3_aa: CSVLAGGNEQFF
j_call: TRBJ2-1; v_call: TRBV28; clone_size: NA; cdr3_aa: CASGTSGRDEQFF
j_call: TRBJ1-5; v_call: TRBV28; clone_size: NA; cdr3_aa: CASSPNRDREWSNQPQHF
j_call: TRBJ2-7; v_call: TRBV6-2/TRBV6-3; clone_size: NA; cdr3_aa: CASSFRGFVVWGEQYF
j_call: TRBJ1-1; v_call: TRBV27; clone_size: NA; cdr3_aa: CASSFRTVNSGAEAFF
j_call: TRBJ2-3; v_call: TRBV4-3; clone_size: NA; cdr3_aa: CASSQELAGGPRDTQYF
j_call: TRBJ1-6; v_call: TRBV9; clone_size: NA; cdr3_aa: CASSVGHRDSPLHF
j_call: TRBJ1-4; v_call: TRBV3-1/TRBV3-2; clone_size: NA; cdr3_aa: CASSQKWDTVPTNEKLFF
j_call: TRBJ2-1; v_call: TRBV5-1; clone_size: NA; cdr3_aa: CASSMTSGSYNEQFF
j_call: TRBJ2-7; v_call: TRBV7-9; clone_size: NA; cdr3_aa: CASSYTTYEQYF
j_call: TRBJ2-7; v_call: TRBV7-2; clone_size: NA; cdr3_aa: CASSPGQPLYEQYF
j_call: TRBJ2-2; v_call: TRBV27; clone_size: once; cdr3_aa: CASSPTDRSFEYTGELFF
j_call: TRBJ2-2; v_call: TRBV5-1; clone_size: few; cdr3_aa: CASSPLTSGTGELFF
j_call: TRBJ2-5; v_call: TRBV5-5; clone_size: NA; cdr3_aa: CASSLEPGGYETQYF
j_call: TRBJ2-7; v_call: TRBV6-5; clone_size: NA; cdr3_aa: CASRPPGLALYEQYF
j_call: TRBJ2-5; v_call: TRBV28; clone_size: NA; cdr3_aa: CASSRGAQETQYF
j_call: TRBJ1-1; v_call: TRBV11-2; clone_size: NA; cdr3_aa: CASGSGQGANTEAFF
j_call: TRBJ2-7; v_call: TRBV6-5; clone_size: NA; cdr3_aa: CASRNDRPPYEQYF
j_call: TRBJ1-2; v_call: TRBV19; clone_size: NA; cdr3_aa: CASSIGQGIGYTF
j_call: TRBJ2-7; v_call: TRBV3-1/TRBV3-2; clone_size: NA; cdr3_aa: CASSQLPTGGGEQYF
j_call: TRBJ1-5; v_call: TRBV20-1; clone_size: NA; cdr3_aa: CSASPGGGNQPQHF
j_call: TRBJ1-5; v_call: TRBV4-3; clone_size: once; cdr3_aa: CASSQEAGGTNQPQHF
j_call: TRBJ2-1; v_call: TRBV30; clone_size: once; cdr3_aa: CAAKTSGTTQFF
j_call: TRBJ2-7; v_call: TRBV29-1; clone_size: NA; cdr3_aa: CSVLSGDSYEQYF
j_call: TRBJ2-5; v_call: TRBV27; clone_size: NA; cdr3_aa: CASRDPGQGPPGGETQYF
j_call: TRBJ2-3; v_call: TRBV7-2; clone_size: NA; cdr3_aa: CASNPNSDTQYF
j_call: TRBJ1-2; v_call: TRBV28; clone_size: NA; cdr3_aa: CASSPYQGVGGYTF
j_call: TRBJ2-3; v_call: TRBV5-1; clone_size: NA; cdr3_aa: CASSQRLAADTQYF
j_call: TRBJ2-5; v_call: TRBV9; clone_size: NA; cdr3_aa: CASSLGLAGAETQYF
j_call: TRBJ2-7; v_call: TRBV14; clone_size: NA; cdr3_aa: CASSLGQGKYF
j_call: TRBJ1-4; v_call: TRBV28; clone_size: NA; cdr3_aa: CASRILGRRGSREKLFF
j_call: TRBJ1-2; v_call: TRBV5-1; clone_size: NA; cdr3_aa: CASSLSGYGYTF
j_call: TRBJ2-7; v_call: TRBV5-1; clone_size: NA; cdr3_aa: CASSPQGASSSSYEQYF
j_call: TRBJ1-2; v_call: TRBV24-1; clone_size: NA; cdr3_aa: CATSDFDTNYGYTF
j_call: TRBJ2-4; v_call: TRBV10-1; clone_size: few; cdr3_aa: CASSYGQVGNIQYF
j_call: TRBJ2-3; v_call: TRBV11-2; clone_size: NA; cdr3_aa: CASTFAGPDGSDTQYF
j_call: TRBJ2-3; v_call: TRBV7-9; clone_size: NA; cdr3_aa: CASSPEWRGGPDTQYF
j_call: TRBJ1-5; v_call: TRBV19; clone_size: NA; cdr3_aa: CASSQGGGTGQNSNQPQHF